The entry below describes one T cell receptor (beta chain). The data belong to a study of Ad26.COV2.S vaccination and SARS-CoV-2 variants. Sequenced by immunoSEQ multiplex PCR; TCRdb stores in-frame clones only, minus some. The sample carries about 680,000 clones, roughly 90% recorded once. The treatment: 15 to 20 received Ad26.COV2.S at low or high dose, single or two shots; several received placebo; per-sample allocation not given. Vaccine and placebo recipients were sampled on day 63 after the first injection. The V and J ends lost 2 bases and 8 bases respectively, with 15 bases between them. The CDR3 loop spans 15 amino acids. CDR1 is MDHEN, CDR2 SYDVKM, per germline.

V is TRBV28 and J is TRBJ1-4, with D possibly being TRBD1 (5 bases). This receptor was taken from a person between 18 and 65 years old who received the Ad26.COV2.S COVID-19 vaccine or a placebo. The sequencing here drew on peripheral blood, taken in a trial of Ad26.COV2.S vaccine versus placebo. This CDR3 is CASSLRGGFREKLFF. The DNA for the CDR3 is TGTGCCAGCAGTTTAAGGGGTGGTTTTAGGGAAAAACTGTTTTTT.